This T cell receptor beta chain was recorded in a study of shared clonotypes between healthy human individuals. Study conclusions and caveats: Exclusively blood specimens were collected; tissue repertoires likely differ.

Germline lookup yields CDR1 SGHRS and CDR2 YFSETQ. The CDR3 has 11 residues. V lost 3 bases and J 2 bases, leaving 2 bases between the germline ends. Concerning this clone: What it recognizes is unknown. The same CDR3 arises from other DNA sequences in this sample as well.

Profiled with immunoSEQ multiplex PCR; TCRdb holds only in-frame clones, not every one. The sample shows 2 million to 3 million clones, 80% to 95% of them seen only once. What was sequenced was naive CD4+ T cells from PBMCs. Stated subset: CD45RA+ positively selected. The gene calls are TRBV5-1 and TRBJ2-5; D is ambiguous. The sequence came from a man in his late teens or twenties in good health. Some clones in this sample may be carry-over from other donors' samples. CDR3 sequence: CASSYQETQYF. CDR3 bases: TGCGCCAGCAGCTATCAAGAGACCCAGTACTTC.